Shown below are 22 T cell receptor beta chains from a single sample sequenced in a study of tumor and adjacent non-tumor tissue in lung cancer. RNA was extracted from bulk tissue without any cell sorting. The normal lung tissue was taken more than 3 cm from the tumor edge. TCRbeta libraries were built with three rounds of nested PCR, modified from ARM-PCR. TCRdb re-derived calls from the multiplex PCR reads in MiXCR, one entry per CDR3 protein. This sample has 60,000 or so distinct CDR3 sequences, with roughly 60% found just once. The sample consisted of distant non-tumor lung tissue. The receptors stem from a man between 65 and 85 years old with non-small cell lung cancer.

In this sample, this clonotype turned up once. One end of the junction varies from germline; a read error may be responsible. V and J are TRBV10-2 and TRBJ1-5; D gene ambiguous. Germline V gene data show CDR1 as WSHSY and CDR2 as SAAADI. The CDR3 has 13 amino acids. The CDR3 reads CVSSHEGNQPQHF. CDR3 sequence (DNA): TGCGTCAGCAGCCACGAAGGCAATCAGCCTCAGCATTTT.

Of note for this clonotype: Mismatch with germline at one junction end may stem from a read error. This sequence joins TRBV7-3 and TRBJ2-3, with TRBD2 as a possible D gene (7 bases). The germline V gene has CDR1 SGHTA and CDR2 FQGTGA. The CDR3 runs 17 residues. This chain's CDR3 is CANSSVTSPKEGDTQYF. The DNA for the CDR3 is TGTGCCAACAGCTCGGTGACTAGCCCCAAAGAGGGGGATACACAGTATTTT.

This clonotype was seen repeatedly, ten times or more. The chain links TRBV12-3 or TRBV12-4 to TRBJ2-5, with D uncertain. The CDR3 sequence is 11 residues long. Trimming cost V 5 bases and J 5 bases, with 6 bases left between them. As DNA, the CDR3 is TGTGCCAGCAGTCCTCTGGAGACCCAGTACTTC. Translation gives CASSPLETQYF.

The rearrangement links TRBV5-1 to TRBJ1-1; D not certain. Trimming pared 1 base from V and 1 base from J, leaving 11 bases between. Germline loops: CDR1 SGHRS, CDR2 YFSETQ. CDR3 length equals 15 residues. The chain's CDR3 is CASSLFSAANTEAFF. In nucleotides, the CDR3 is TGCGCCAGCAGCTTGTTTTCGGCAGCGAACACTGAAGCTTTCTTT.

Points on this clonotype: At one of its ends the junction is not consistent with the germline gene, which may arise from a read error. The chain uses TRBV11-2 and TRBJ2-5; the match to TRBD1 covers 7 bases. CDR3 length: 15 residues. Germline lookup yields CDR1 SGHAT and CDR2 FQNNGV. CDR3 nucleotide sequence: TGTGCCAGCAGCTCCACAGGGGCCCTAGGAGAGACCCAATACTTC. This sequence encodes CASSSTGALGETQYF.

The chain has TRBV11-2 and TRBJ2-7; D is undetermined. The CDR3 spans 13 residues. V lost 5 bases to trimming and J lost 5 bases, with 13 bases between them. Germline loops: CDR1 SGHAT, CDR2 FQNNGV. This CDR3 reads CASSLTVRNEQYF. Here the CDR3 DNA reads TGTGCCAGCAGCCTCACAGTAAGAAACGAGCAGTACTTC. Looking up the rest from reference TRBV11-2 and TRBJ2-7 gives the full variable domain: EAGVAQSPRYKIIEKRQSVAFWCNPISGHATLYWYQQILGQGPKLLIQFQNNGVVDDSQLPKDRFSAERLKGVDSTLKIQPAKLEDSAVYLCASSLTVRNEQYFGPGTRLTVT.

To note about this clonotype: One junction end does not reproduce the germline sequence, and a read error may be involved. This chain joins TRBV14 and TRBJ2-6; weak D call: TRBD2 (6 bases). The CDR3 has 18 amino acids. In germline, CDR1 is SGHDN, CDR2 FVKESK. The CDR3 here is CANSQDEQRAAEANVLTF. The CDR3 DNA reads as TGTGCCAACAGCCAAGATGAGCAGCGGGCTGCTGAGGCCAACGTCCTGACTTTC.

This clonotype was seen at least ten times. This chain joins TRBV6-1 and TRBJ1-4; TRBD1 matches at 10 bases. The CDR3 is made up of 16 amino acids. After removal of 8 bases from V and 2 bases from J, the junction contained 8 bases not matched to a gene. Germline V gene lookup returns CDR1 MNHNS and CDR2 SASEGT. Here the CDR3 DNA reads TGTGCCAGCCGGGGACAGGGGAGTGGGACTAATGAAAAACTGTTTTTT. Residues: CASRGQGSGTNEKLFF.

This clonotype was counted ten times or more. The chain has TRBV4-1 and TRBJ1-5; D gene unclear. CDR3 length equals 17 residues. The germline V gene has CDR1 MGHRA and CDR2 YSYEKL. The V end was cut by 1 base, the J end by 0 bases, with 13 bases between. CDR3 in DNA: TGCGCCAGCAGCCAAGGCGTCTTGGACGGTAGCAATCAGCCCCAGCATTTT. Residues: CASSQGVLDGSNQPQHF.

The gene calls are TRBV18 and TRBJ1-1; D is unresolved. Trimming stripped 0 bases from V and 7 bases from J, with 6 bases between. This CDR3 spans 12 amino acids. Looked up from germline, CDR1 is KGHSH and CDR2 is LQKENI. This CDR3 is CASSPPSREAFF. CDR3 nucleotide sequence: TGTGCCAGCTCACCACCGTCGCGTGAAGCTTTCTTT. Variable domain in full (rest from reference TRBV18 and TRBJ1-1): NAGVMQNPRHLVRRRGQEARLRCSPMKGHSHVYWYRQLPEEGLKFMVYLQKENIIDESGMPKERFSAEFPKEGPSILRIQQVVRGDSAAYFCASSPPSREAFFGQGTRLTVV.

The J gene is TRBJ2-2, the V gene TRBV11-2; the D gene is possibly TRBD1 (5 bases). From germline, CDR1 is SGHAT and CDR2 FQNNGV. The CDR3 covers 15 residues. The CDR3 spells CVGNLLRGSTGELFF. Here the CDR3 DNA reads TGTGTCGGCAACTTATTAAGGGGTAGCACCGGGGAGCTGTTTTTT.

As to this clonotype: A clone one base away is much larger, so this may be a read error. Likely a read error: the CDR3 ends without its conserved phenylalanine or tryptophan. The chain recombines TRBV11-2 with TRBJ2-3; D not certain. V shed 0 bases and J shed 10 bases, with 14 bases lying between them. Germline loops: CDR1 SGHAT, CDR2 FQNNGV. This CDR3 has 14 amino acids. The CDR3 loop reads CASSLDYGGDAQYS. As DNA, the CDR3 is TGTGCCAGCAGCTTAGATTATGGTGGGGATGCGCAGTATTCT.

Worth noting for this clonotype: Being one base from a much bigger clone, this may be a read error. This chain links TRBV28 with TRBJ1-5, with a possible D match to TRBD1 (5 bases). This CDR3 comprises 16 residues. V lost 5 bases, J lost 7 bases, and 21 bases lay in between. Germline CDR1 and CDR2: MDHEN and SYDVKM. The CDR3 loop reads CASSLPLTVVGQPQHF. DNA for the CDR3: TGTGCCAGCAGTCTACCTTTGACAGTGGTAGGCCAGCCCCAGCATTTT.

About this clonotype itself: One junction end disagrees with the germline gene, perhaps due to a read error. This chain uses TRBV11-2 with TRBJ2-6, with 7 bases lining up with TRBD2. The CDR3 is 17 residues long. Per germline, CDR1 SGHAT and CDR2 FQNNGV. CDR3 sequence (DNA): TGTGCCAGCAGCTCCTGGGGGGGTAGCTCTGGGGCCAATGTCCAGACTTTC. Protein: CASSSWGGSSGANVQTF.

This rearrangement joins TRBV6-2 or TRBV6-3 to TRBJ2-7, with 8 positions matching TRBD1. Trimming removed 6 bases from V and 6 bases from J; junction bases left unmatched: 10. The CDR3 has 14 amino acids. Germline CDR1 is MNHEY and CDR2 is SVGEGT. The CDR3 reads CASRAGQVLSEQYF. CDR3 in DNA: TGTGCCAGCAGGGCGGGACAGGTCTTGAGCGAGCAGTACTTC.

A few counts support this clonotype. J is TRBJ2-1 and V is TRBV5-1; TRBD2 aligns across 9 bases. J was trimmed by 4 bases and V by 2 bases; bases with no gene match: 4. The CDR3 has 15 residues. Per the germline V gene, CDR1 is SGHRS and CDR2 is YFSETQ. This chain's CDR3 is CASSLGLAWYNEQFF. Written as DNA, the CDR3 is TGCGCCAGCAGCTTAGGACTAGCGTGGTACAATGAGCAGTTCTTC.

This clonotype was detected a few times. With a much larger clone just one base away, this may be a read error. The chain carries TRBV12-3 or TRBV12-4 and TRBJ1-6, with D uncertain. This CDR3 comprises 17 residues. CDR3 sequence reads: CASTSRVGVWVNSPFHF. The CDR3 bases are TGTGCCAGCACCTCTCGAGTCGGTGTTTGGGTTAATTCACCCTTCCACTTT.

Of note for this clonotype: A much larger clonotype is one base distant, so this may be a read error. The V and J genes are TRBV12-3 or TRBV12-4 and TRBJ1-5; D unclear. The CDR3 is 13 residues long. CDR3 sequence reads: CASSSSGNQLQHF. CDR3 coding DNA: TGTGCCAGCAGTTCCAGCGGCAATCAGCTCCAGCATTTT.

This chain joins TRBV11-2 and TRBJ2-7; D perhaps matches TRBD2 (6 bases). V dropped 7 bases and J dropped 5 bases, with 18 bases sitting between them. The CDR3 sequence is 14 residues long. The germline V gene encodes CDR1 SGHAT and CDR2 FQNNGV. The DNA of the CDR3 is TGTGCCAGCAACTCGACAGAGGGCGGGGACGAGCAGTACTTC. This translates into CASNSTEGGDEQYF.

This clonotype was seen at least ten times. This rearrangement joins TRBV4-2 to TRBJ2-2, with D maybe TRBD2 (7 bases). Germline CDR1 is LGHNA and CDR2 is YNFKEQ. The V gene lost 0 bases and the J gene lost 6 bases, with 23 bases spanning the gap. The CDR3 is 19 amino acids. This chain's CDR3 is CASSQDLLGGPLGAGELFF. The CDR3 region has the DNA TGTGCCAGCAGCCAAGACCTGCTGGGGGGGCCCCTAGGGGCCGGGGAGCTGTTTTTT.

Details on this clonotype: In this CDR3 the conserved last residue, phenylalanine or tryptophan, is missing, so a read error is likely. The chain is built from TRBV10-2 and TRBJ1-1; weak D call: TRBD1 (5 bases). The CDR3 has 19 amino acids. Germline CDR1 reads WSHSY; CDR2 reads SAAADI. Trimming stripped 6 bases from V and 0 bases from J, with 26 bases between. This chain's CDR3 is CASSPRPFGGRVMNTEAFS. Written as DNA, the CDR3 is TGCGCCAGCAGCCCCCGGCCTTTTGGGGGAAGGGTAATGAACACTGAAGCTTTCTCT.

On this clonotype itself: Sequence at one end of the junction differs from germline and may be a read error. V gene TRBV11-2 combines with J gene TRBJ2-7, with 8 bases lining up with TRBD2. The CDR3 is 15 residues long. Per the germline V gene, CDR1 is SGHAT and CDR2 is FQNNGV. This CDR3 reads CTSGVLSGGLYEQYF. The CDR3 bases are TGTACCAGCGGTGTTCTCAGCGGGGGCCTCTACGAGCAGTACTTC.